Presented here are 10 T cell receptor beta chains from one specimen sequenced in a study of blood T cell repertoires in COVID-19. Using immunoSEQ multiplex PCR, the repertoire was profiled, and TCRdb retains in-frame clones only, with some absent. The repertoire holds some 14,000 clones, with around four fifths as singletons. Specimen: peripheral blood. These receptors all stem from a man aged 35-49 years with active or convalescent COVID-19.

The rearrangement joins TRBV5-1 to TRBJ2-7, with a possible D match to TRBD2 (5 bases). The CDR3 runs 14 residues. Trimming left V 7 bases short and J 3 bases short, with 17 bases between. The germline CDR1 and CDR2 sequences are SGHRS and YFSETQ. CDR3 nucleotides: TGCGCCAGCTCCGAGGGCTCCTTCAACTACGAGCAGTACTTC. Translating gives CASSEGSFNYEQYF.

The chain combines TRBV7-3 with TRBJ2-3; TRBD2 matches at 7 bases. The CDR3 sequence is 15 residues long. J was trimmed by 1 base and V by 4 bases; bases with no gene match: 5. From germline, CDR1 is SGHTA and CDR2 FQGTGA. CDR3 sequence (DNA): TGTGCCAGCAGCTGGGAGGGAAGCCGCACAGATACGCAGTATTTT. Translated, it gives CASSWEGSRTDTQYF.

This chain connects TRBV2 to TRBJ1-6; unclear D gene. The V end lost 3 bases, the J end lost 9 bases, and 12 bases lay between the germline ends. Germline V lookup: CDR1 SNHLY, CDR2 FYNNEI. The CDR3 is made up of 14 amino acids. This CDR3 reads CASSDEPGGSPLHF. In DNA, the CDR3 is TGTGCCAGCAGTGACGAGCCCGGTGGTTCACCCCTCCACTTT.

V is TRBV29-1 and J is TRBJ2-1; D uncertain. Germline loops: CDR1 SQVTM, CDR2 ANQGSEA. Trimming pared 2 bases from V and 7 bases from J, leaving 15 bases between. The CDR3 is made up of 14 amino acids. The CDR3 DNA reads TGCAGCGTTGAATCTGAGCCCTTATGGAATGAGCAGTTCTTC. This gives the protein CSVESEPLWNEQFF.

This clone was picked up one time. The rearrangement links TRBV15 to TRBJ1-2; D unclear. The CDR3 contains 14 residues. Germline V gene sequence: CDR1 LNHNV, CDR2 YYDKDF (reference sequence). V shed 0 bases and J shed 4 bases, with 9 bases lying between them. The CDR3 protein is CATSRDVAAYGYTF. The CDR3, as DNA: TGTGCCACCAGCAGAGATGTAGCCGCCTATGGCTACACCTTC.

In the case of this clone: The same CDR3 also results from other DNA sequences found in this sample. The chain carries TRBV24-1 and TRBJ2-3; D may be TRBD1 (6 bases). This CDR3 contains 14 residues. The germline CDR1 and CDR2 sequences are KGHDR and SFDVKD. The germline V and J ends were trimmed by 7 bases and 3 bases, with 13 bases remaining between them. Here the CDR3 DNA reads TGTGCCACCAGCGACCCTACAGGGACAGATACGCAGTATTTT. Amino acids: CATSDPTGTDTQYF.

V usage is TRBV5-1 and J usage is TRBJ1-2; 8 nucleotides match TRBD1. The germline CDR1 and CDR2 sequences are SGHRS and YFSETQ. This CDR3 spans 15 amino acids. The V and J ends lost 0 bases and 5 bases, in that order; junction bases with no gene match: 6. The DNA of the CDR3 is TGCGCCAGCAGCTTGGTAACAGGGGGTTCGTATGGCTACACCTTC. Its protein is CASSLVTGGSYGYTF.

The chain couples TRBV9 to TRBJ1-6, with TRBD1 matching over 7 bases. The V and J ends lost 4 bases and 10 bases, in that order; junction bases with no gene match: 11. The CDR3 length is 15 residues. Germline V CDR1 and CDR2: SGDLS, YYNGEE. CDR3 nucleotides: TGTGCCAGCAGCACCTCGCCTAGGGGGCCCTCACCCCTCCACTTT. It yields the protein CASSTSPRGPSPLHF.

The rearrangement joins TRBV29-1 to TRBJ2-1, with 8 positions matching TRBD2. The CDR3 is 18 residues long. Losses at the gene ends were 3 bases for V and 0 bases for J; bases not matched to a gene: 13. Germline V gene sequence: CDR1 SQVTM, CDR2 ANQGSEA. The CDR3 nucleotides read TGCAGCGTTGAGGTCGGGGGGGCCGAACTGAGCTCCTACAATGAGCAGTTCTTC. Its translation: CSVEVGGAELSSYNEQFF.

The chain couples TRBV3-1 (or the pseudogene TRBV3-2) to TRBJ2-7, with 8 bases matching TRBD1. Germline V gene lookup returns CDR1 LGHDT and CDR2 YNNKEL (reference sequence). The CDR3 is 14 residues long. V lost 3 bases to trimming and J lost 2 bases; unmatched junction nucleotides: 3. The CDR3 nucleotides read TGTGCCAGCAGCCACGGACAGGGTACCTACGAGCAGTACTTC. As protein: CASSHGQGTYEQYF.